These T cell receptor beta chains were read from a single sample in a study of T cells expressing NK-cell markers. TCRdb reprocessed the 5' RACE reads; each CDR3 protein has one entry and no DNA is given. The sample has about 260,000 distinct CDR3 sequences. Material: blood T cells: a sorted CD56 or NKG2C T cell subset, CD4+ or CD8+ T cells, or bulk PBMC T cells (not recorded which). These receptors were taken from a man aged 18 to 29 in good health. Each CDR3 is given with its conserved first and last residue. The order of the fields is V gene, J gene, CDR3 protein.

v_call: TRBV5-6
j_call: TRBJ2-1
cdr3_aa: CASSPRTSGRNEQFF

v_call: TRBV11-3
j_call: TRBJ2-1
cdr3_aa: CASSRGLIDEQFF

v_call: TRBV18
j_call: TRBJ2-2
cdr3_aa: CASSPRAAGGELFF

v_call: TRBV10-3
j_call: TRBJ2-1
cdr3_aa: CAIRGGATNEQFF

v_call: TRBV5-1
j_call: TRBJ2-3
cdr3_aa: CASSVGGPSTDTQYF

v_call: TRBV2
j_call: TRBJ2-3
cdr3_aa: CASGGTGFADTQYF

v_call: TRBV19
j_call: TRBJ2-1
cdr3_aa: CASSQLAAYNEQFF

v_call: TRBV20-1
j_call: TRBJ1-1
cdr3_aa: CGGAGDDTEAFF

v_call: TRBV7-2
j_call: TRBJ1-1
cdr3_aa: CASSSTIEAFF

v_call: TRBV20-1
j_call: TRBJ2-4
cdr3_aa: CSAGSPGLAGGPKNIQYF

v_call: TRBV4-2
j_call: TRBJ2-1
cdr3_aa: CASSQEDLRSSYNEQFF

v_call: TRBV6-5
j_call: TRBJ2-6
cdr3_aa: CASRSRESSGANVLTF

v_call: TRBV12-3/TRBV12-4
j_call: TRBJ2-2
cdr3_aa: CASSTRTAGELFF

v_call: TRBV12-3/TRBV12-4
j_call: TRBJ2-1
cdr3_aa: CASTPDRGVRDHEQFF

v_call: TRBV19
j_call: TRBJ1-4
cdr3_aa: CASSMSATNEKLFF

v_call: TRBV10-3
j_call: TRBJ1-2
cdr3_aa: CAIRGGILGSYGYTF

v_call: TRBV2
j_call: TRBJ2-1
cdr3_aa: CASSEALAANNEQFF

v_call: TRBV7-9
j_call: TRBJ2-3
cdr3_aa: CASSLGGHSTDTQYF

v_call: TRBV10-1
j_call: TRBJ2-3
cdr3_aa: CASSDGRVFPDTQYF

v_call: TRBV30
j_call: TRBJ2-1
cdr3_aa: CAWSVSTRVHNEQFF

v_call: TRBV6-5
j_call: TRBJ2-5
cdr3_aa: CASSYPGKETQYF

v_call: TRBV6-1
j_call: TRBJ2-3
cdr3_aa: CASSRGQGASADTQYF